This T cell receptor (beta chain) was identified during a study of neurological immune-mediated disorders. Each CDR3 protein is one row after TCRdb ran MiXCR on the 5' RACE reads. The sample contains roughly 100,000 distinct CDR3 sequences, more than 10% of which appear only once. This clonotype was counted ten times or more. The CDR3 length is 15 residues. V was trimmed by 4 bases and J by 4 bases, leaving 17 bases between them. Germline V gene data show CDR1 as SGHRS and CDR2 as YFSETQ. The time point is: longitudinal time-point 3. V is TRBV5-1 and J is TRBJ1-1; D not certain. The clonotype was recovered from a female donor with HTLV-1-associated myelopathy (HAM/TSP). The material sequenced was PBMCs. The chain's CDR3 is CASSPSKEFSTEAFF. The CDR3, as DNA: TGCGCCAGCAGCCCCTCTAAAGAATTTTCCACTGAAGCTTTCTTT.